This T cell receptor beta chain was documented in a study of OX40 agonist ivuxolimab in advanced cancers. Study-level information: Partial responses, seen in three patients, involved one hepatocellular carcinoma and two cutaneous melanomas.

The assay was immunoSEQ multiplex PCR, and TCRdb's table has in-frame clones only and misses some. Here the sample spans about 79,000 clones, about 85% being singletons. Points from the study as a whole: Clonal expansion was among the lowest in partial responders at 0.1-3.0 mg/kg, especially CD8+.

The CDR3 consists of 14 residues. With 5 bases removed from V and 5 bases from J, the gap between germline ends came to 15 bases. Germline V gene data show CDR1 as SGHDN and CDR2 as FVKESK. To note about this clone: The antigen remains unidentified.

The clonotype comes from an adult with an advanced solid tumor such as melanoma, head and neck, liver or kidney cancer. Sequencing used CD4+ or CD8+ T cells sorted from blood, obtained in a trial of the OX40 agonist ivuxolimab. The J gene is TRBJ1-1, the V gene TRBV14; tentative D call: TRBD1 (5 bases). CDR3 residues: CASSFGGDGTEAFF. The DNA for the CDR3 is TGTGCCAGCAGCTTCGGAGGGGATGGGACTGAAGCTTTCTTT. Together with reference TRBV14 and TRBJ1-1, the CDR3 gives the full variable domain: EAGVTQFPSHSVIEKGQTVTLRCDPISGHDNLYWYRRVMGKEIKFLLHFVKESKQDESGMPNNRFLAERTGGTYSTLKVQPAELEDSGVYFCASSFGGDGTEAFFGQGTRLTVV.